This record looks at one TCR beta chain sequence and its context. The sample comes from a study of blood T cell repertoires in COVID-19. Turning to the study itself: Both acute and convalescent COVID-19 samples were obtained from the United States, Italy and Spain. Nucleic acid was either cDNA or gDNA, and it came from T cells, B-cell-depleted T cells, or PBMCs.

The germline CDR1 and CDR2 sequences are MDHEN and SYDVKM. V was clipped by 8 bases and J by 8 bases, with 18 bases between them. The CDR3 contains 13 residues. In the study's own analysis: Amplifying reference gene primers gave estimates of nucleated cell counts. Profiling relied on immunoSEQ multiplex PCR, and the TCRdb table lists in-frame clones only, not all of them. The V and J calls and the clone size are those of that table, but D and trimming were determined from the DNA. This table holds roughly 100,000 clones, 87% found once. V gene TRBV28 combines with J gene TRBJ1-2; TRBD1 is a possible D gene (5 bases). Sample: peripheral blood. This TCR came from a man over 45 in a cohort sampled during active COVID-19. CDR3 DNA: TGTGCCAGCTGGGGCCCCAGGCTAGGGGGCTACACCTTC. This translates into CASWGPRLGGYTF.